A single T cell receptor beta chain is shown here with its context. TCRdb's table, derived via immunoSEQ multiplex PCR, lists solely in-frame clones and lacks some. The sample carries about 2.3 million clones, 85% to 95% recorded once. V lost 5 bases and J lost 2, with 16 bases in between. Germline lookup yields CDR1 MNHEY and CDR2 SMNVEV (reference sequence). The CDR3 spans 15 residues. The data stem from a study of shared clonotypes between healthy human individuals. Study summary: The donors, a couple of women and a few men, were aged 18 to 49.

Participating donors were healthy, HIV-negative adults free of recent acute infections or vaccinations. Sequencing was carried out using naive CD4+ T cells from PBMCs. Subset specified: CD45RA+ positively selected. This clonotype originated in a man between 18 and 29 years old in good health. Some clones in this sample may be carry-over from other donors' samples. The chain carries TRBV27 and TRBJ2-7, with D tentatively TRBD2 (6 bases). The CDR3 bases are TGTGCCAGCAGTGCTCGTCAGGGAGGCCCCTACGAGCAGTACTTC. It translates to CASSARQGGPYEQYF.